The TCR beta chain under discussion was sequenced for a study of glioma-infiltrating T cells. Notes on the study in general: Tissue-blood divergence was below expectation in non-neoplastic patients, above in gliomas. Only very few CDR3 sequences appeared in both tissue and blood.

Amplification of TCR alpha and beta CDR3 regions from RNA used iRepertoire nested multiplex PCR. Tissue mRNA or PBMC total RNA, roughly 90-400 ng, went into one-step reverse transcription and amplification. From the multiplex PCR reads, TCRdb called clonotypes with MiXCR, one entry per CDR3 protein. The table has 95,000 to 150,000 distinct CDR3 sequences, roughly 25% seen once. This clonotype was observed at least ten times. Its antigen is not known. This CDR3 is 13 amino acids long. Trimming removed 6 bases at V and 4 bases at J, with 13 bases between. CDR1 is MNHEY and CDR2 is SMNVEV in the germline V gene (reference sequence).

The TCR originated in a human donor with low-grade glioma or glioblastoma, undergoing nonglioma brain surgery, or in good health (not recorded which). The source material was glioma tissue, nonneoplastic brain tissue, or PBMCs (not recorded which). The rearrangement links TRBV27 to TRBJ2-7; possibly TRBD1 or TRBD2 for D (5 bases each). The CDR3 DNA reads as TGTGCCAGCAGCTTCCTTGGGGGATACGAGCAGTACTTC. Residues: CASSFLGGYEQYF.